This T cell receptor beta chain is from a study of T cells in Graves' hyperthyroidism and ophthalmopathy. Amplification yielded TCR beta CDR3 regions, with RNA transcripts as the source. The TCR CDR3 was amplified in a first-round RT-PCR using the HTBI primer set. TCRdb re-called the multiplex PCR reads through MiXCR, storing one row per CDR3 protein. This table has under 400,000 distinct CDR3 sequences, over 10% appearing once. In its sample, this clonotype was seen many times. This CDR3 contains 13 residues. The ends were cut back, 2 bases at V and 7 bases at J, with 11 bases in the middle. The V gene's germline CDR1 is MNHEY and CDR2 SMNVEV (reference sequence).

The V and J genes are TRBV27 and TRBJ1-2; maybe TRBD1 (6 bases). The sequencing input was blood. The sequence was obtained from a woman younger than 35 with Graves' hyperthyroidism. CDR3 nucleotides: TGTGCCAGCAGTTTAGGTGCAGGGGCTGGCTACACCTTC. This encodes CASSLGAGAGYTF.